This paragraph covers one T cell receptor beta chain sequence. Antigen: not known. The data derive from a study of blood T cells in healthy people across ages. Across the study: In model experiments, template switching was able to capture about one barcoded beta molecule for every two T cells that were present. Whole-study results and caveats: While age rose, TCR beta diversity per million T cells dropped in a roughly linear way. Shifts in expanded clonotypes may have been confounded by donor CMV status, which was unknown.

The V and J ends lost 5 bases and 7 bases respectively, with 7 bases between them. In germline, CDR1 is SGDLS, CDR2 YYNGEE. This CDR3 has 10 residues. Combining a sample-barcoded 5' primer with a J-beta primer mix, a second PCR ran for about 7 to 11 cycles. TCRdb recomputed calls from the 5' RACE reads with MiXCR, one row per CDR3 protein. This sample has 550,000 to 800,000 distinct CDR3 sequences; approximately 29% occur once, and the top ten carry roughly 15%. The sample was blood. J is TRBJ2-7 and V is TRBV9; D not resolved. The receptor was derived from a woman of 80 years or more in good health. This chain's CDR3 is CASRGEEQYF. CDR3 bases: TGTGCCAGCAGAGGAGAAGAGCAGTACTTC. The full variable domain, its missing parts supplied by reference TRBV9 and TRBJ2-7, is DSGVTQTPKHLITATGQRVTLRCSPRSGDLSVYWYQQSLDQGLQFLIQYYNGEERAKGNILERFSAQQFPDLHSELNLSSLELGDSALYFCASRGEEQYFGPGTRLTVT.